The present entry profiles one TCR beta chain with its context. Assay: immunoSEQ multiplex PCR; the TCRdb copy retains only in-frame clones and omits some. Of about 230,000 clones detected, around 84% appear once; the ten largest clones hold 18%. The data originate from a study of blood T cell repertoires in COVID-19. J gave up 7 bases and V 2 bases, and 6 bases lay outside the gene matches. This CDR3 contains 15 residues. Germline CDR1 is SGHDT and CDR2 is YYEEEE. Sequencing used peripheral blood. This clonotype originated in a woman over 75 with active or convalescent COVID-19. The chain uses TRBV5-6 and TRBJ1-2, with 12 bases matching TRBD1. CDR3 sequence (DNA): TGTGCCAGCAGCTTTGGGGACAGGGGGCGAGGTGGCTACACCTTC. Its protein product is CASSFGDRGRGGYTF. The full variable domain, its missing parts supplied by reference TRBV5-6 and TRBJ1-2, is DAGVTQSPTHLIKTRGQQVTLRCSPKSGHDTVSWYQQALGQGPQFIFQYYEEEERQRGNFPDRFSGHQFPNYSSELNVNALLLGDSALYLCASSFGDRGRGGYTFGSGTRLTVV.